The 30 T cell receptor beta chains below were found in one sample sequenced in a study of blood T cells in healthy people across ages. Together with a sample-barcoded 5' primer, a J-beta primer mix was included in a second PCR lasting about 6 to 11 cycles. A single record per CDR3 protein comes from TCRdb applying MiXCR to the 5' RACE reads. The sample records 1.5 million to 2 million distinct CDR3 sequences, about 50% being singletons. Material for sequencing was blood. These receptors were obtained from a woman aged 40-49 years in good health.

This clonotype was counted only a few times. The CDR3 reads CSAPGQGFYEQYF. The CDR3, as DNA: TGCAGTGCTCCGGGACAGGGATTCTACGAGCAGTACTTC. The V call is TRBV20-1, the J call TRBJ2-7; 9 positions match TRBD1. The V and J ends lost 5 bases and 3 bases, in that order; junction bases with no gene match: 5. The CDR3 is made up of 13 amino acids. The germline gives CDR1 DFQATT, CDR2 SNEGSKA (reference sequence).

The chain joins TRBV7-6 to TRBJ2-5; no reliable D call. Germline V gene sequence: CDR1 SGHVS, CDR2 FNYEAQ. The ends were cut back, 5 bases at V and 4 bases at J, with 17 bases in the middle. There are 15 residues in the CDR3. In DNA form, the CDR3 reads TGTGCCAGCAGCCCTACGGAAACTAACGCAGAGACCCAGTACTTC. Its protein product is CASSPTETNAETQYF.

The chain couples TRBV27 to TRBJ2-3; 7 bases agree with TRBD2. CDR1 is MNHEY, CDR2 SMNVEV, per germline (reference sequence). The trim removed 6 bases at V and 6 bases at J, leaving 12 bases unmatched. The CDR3 is 15 amino acids. The CDR3 is CASSPIGAGRDTQYF. In DNA form, the CDR3 reads TGTGCCAGCAGCCCTATCGGAGCGGGGCGGGATACGCAGTATTTT.

V gene TRBV3-1 combines with J gene TRBJ1-2; 10 bases are a match to TRBD1. J was trimmed by 8 bases and V by 6 bases; bases with no gene match: 12. This CDR3 is built from 15 residues. Germline V lookup: CDR1 LGHDT, CDR2 YNNKEL (reference sequence). The CDR3 reads CASRTSQGTGEGYTF. The CDR3 DNA sequence: TGTGCCAGCAGAACTTCGCAGGGGACAGGGGAAGGCTACACCTTC.

This chain uses TRBV9 with TRBJ2-3; 7 bases map to TRBD2. V shed 0 bases, J shed 5 bases, and the junction held 9 bases outside the gene matches. This CDR3 is built from 16 residues. CDR1 SGDLS and CDR2 YYNGEE come from the germline V gene. The CDR3 sequence: CASSVGAGLVRDTQYF. CDR3 sequence (DNA): TGTGCCAGCAGCGTAGGAGCGGGGCTAGTTCGAGATACGCAGTATTTT.

This clonotype occurred a few times. The V call is TRBV12-3 or TRBV12-4, the J call TRBJ1-6; no firm D call. The CDR3 covers 15 residues. The V end was cut by 5 bases, the J end by 7 bases, with 15 bases between. CDR3 nucleotides: TGTGCCAGCAGTCCCCGTGGGTTTTCGAATTCACCCCTCCACTTT. Protein sequence: CASSPRGFSNSPLHF.

This clonotype was detected a few times. The chain uses TRBV20-1 and TRBJ1-5; no reliable D call. Germline values: CDR1 DFQATT, CDR2 SNEGSKA (reference sequence). The V end was cut by 3 bases, the J end by 6 bases, with 6 bases between. The length of the CDR3 is 11 residues. Written as DNA, the CDR3 is TGCAGTGCTAGGGGGAGTCAGCCCCAGCATTTT. Encoded protein: CSARGSQPQHF.

The gene calls are TRBV20-1 and TRBJ1-5; no firm D call. The CDR3 loop spans 11 amino acids. From germline, CDR1 is DFQATT and CDR2 SNEGSKA (reference sequence). With 3 bases removed from V and 7 bases from J, the gap between germline ends came to 7 bases. CDR3 loop: CSASKLQPQHF. The CDR3 DNA sequence: TGCAGTGCTAGTAAGTTGCAGCCCCAGCATTTT.

The V and J genes are TRBV9 and TRBJ1-1, with D tentatively TRBD1 (5 bases). Germline CDR1 reads SGDLS; CDR2 reads YYNGEE. This CDR3 contains 14 residues. Between the trimmed V and J ends, which lost 0 bases and 2 bases, there was a span of 8 bases. CDR3 DNA: TGTGCCAGCAGCGTAGGTTGGGGCAACACTGAAGCTTTCTTT. This sequence encodes CASSVGWGNTEAFF.

The chain has TRBV12-3 or TRBV12-4 and TRBJ2-1; 9 bases are shared with TRBD2. Losses at the gene ends were 5 bases for V and 9 bases for J; bases not matched to a gene: 8. The CDR3 length is 14 residues. CDR3 residues: CASSPTGLALEQFF. The CDR3 DNA reads TGTGCCAGCAGTCCCACGGGACTAGCTCTTGAGCAGTTCTTC.

The chain uses TRBV7-2 and TRBJ1-6, with 9 bases lining up with TRBD1. V was pared by 4 bases and J by 10 bases, with 11 bases of the junction left unmatched. CDR1 and CDR2 from the germline V gene are SGHTA and FQGNSA. The CDR3 extends over 16 amino acids. For the CDR3, the DNA is TGTGCCAGCAGCTCAAGGCTGGACAGGGGTGGCTCACCCCTCCACTTT. Translated: CASSSRLDRGGSPLHF.

This rearrangement joins TRBV7-9 to TRBJ1-2; TRBD1 might be the D (5 bases). CDR1 is SEHNR and CDR2 is FQNEAQ in the germline V gene (reference sequence). Trimming cost V 4 bases and J 4 bases, with 25 bases left between them. The CDR3 runs to 18 residues. The CDR3 reads CASSSPIKGGEVTYGYTF. The CDR3 nucleotides read TGTGCCAGCAGCTCCCCAATAAAGGGAGGGGAGGTCACCTATGGCTACACCTTC.

The chain is built from TRBV5-1 and TRBJ2-5, with a weak D call TRBD2 (5 bases). Germline V lookup: CDR1 SGHRS, CDR2 YFSETQ. Trimming stripped 4 bases from V and 2 bases from J, with 12 bases between. CDR3 length: 14 residues. CDR3 sequence: CASSDGMGQETQYF. The CDR3, as DNA: TGCGCCAGCAGCGACGGGATGGGACAAGAGACCCAGTACTTC.

This chain links TRBV24-1 with TRBJ1-5; D not certain. Germline CDR1 and CDR2: KGHDR and SFDVKD. Trimming cost V 7 bases and J 9 bases, with 12 bases left between them. CDR3 size: 12 residues. The CDR3 DNA sequence: TGTGCCACCAGCGACCGGATTTCGCCCCAGCATTTT. Translating it yields CATSDRISPQHF.

This clonotype was seen more than once but under ten times. This chain links TRBV7-2 with TRBJ2-3; D uncertain. Germline CDR1 is SGHTA and CDR2 is FQGNSA. V was clipped by 4 bases and J by 6 bases, with 8 bases between them. The CDR3 has 12 residues. CDR3 loop: CASSSNRDTQYF. The CDR3 DNA reads TGTGCCAGCAGCTCCAATCGTGATACGCAGTATTTT.

This clonotype appeared a few times. In nucleotides, the CDR3 is TGCGCCAGCAGCTTGGCCGGGACGGATACTAGCACAGATACGCAGTATTTT. Translated: CASSLAGTDTSTDTQYF. This chain uses TRBV5-1 with TRBJ2-3; TRBD1 or TRBD2 may be the D gene (5 bases each). The CDR3 sequence is 17 residues long. With 0 bases removed from V and 0 bases from J, the gap between germline ends came to 14 bases. The germline CDR1 and CDR2 sequences are SGHRS and YFSETQ.

This chain joins TRBV20-1 and TRBJ1-6; 7 bases align to TRBD1. The CDR3 is made up of 15 amino acids. V was clipped by 5 bases and J by 0 bases; unmatched bases: 4. Germline V lookup: CDR1 DFQATT, CDR2 SNEGSKA (reference sequence). In DNA form, the CDR3 reads TGCAGTGCTCCGGACAGGAGCTCCTATAATTCACCCCTCCACTTT. Encoded protein: CSAPDRSSYNSPLHF.

The CDR3 DNA reads TGTGCCAGCACGCTGGTCCGGGGGGGCGGGAAGACCCAGTACTTC. Amino acid sequence: CASTLVRGGGKTQYF. The rearrangement joins TRBV7-2 to TRBJ2-5; TRBD2 aligns across 8 bases. The V gene end was trimmed by 7 bases and the J gene end by 6 bases; junction bases not matched to a gene: 13. This CDR3 contains 15 residues. Germline V lookup: CDR1 SGHTA, CDR2 FQGNSA.

This clonotype was found a few times. The chain combines TRBV7-2 with TRBJ1-6; no firm D call. Trimming took 0 bases from V and 10 from J, leaving 16 bases between them. This CDR3 spans 16 amino acids. The V gene's germline CDR1 is SGHTA and CDR2 FQGNSA. The CDR3 spells CASSLAEAAGRSPLHF. In DNA form, the CDR3 reads TGTGCCAGCAGCTTAGCGGAGGCAGCCGGGCGGTCACCCCTCCACTTT.

The gene calls are TRBV10-3 and TRBJ2-7, with D unclear. The DNA end favors TRBJ2-5, so the J call may be wrong. Germline CDR1 and CDR2: ENHRY and SYGVKD. The CDR3 runs to 13 residues. CDR3 region: CAISESSSKTQYF. The CDR3 nucleotides read TGTGCCATCAGTGAGTCGTCTTCCAAGACCCAGTACTTC.

J is TRBJ2-4 and V is TRBV20-1, with D uncertain. Germline CDR1 and CDR2: DFQATT and SNEGSKA (reference sequence). This CDR3 comprises 14 residues. V lost 0 bases and J 0 bases, leaving 6 bases between the germline ends. As DNA, the CDR3 is TGCAGTGCTAGAGATGGCAGAGCCAAAAACATTCAGTACTTC. Translation gives CSARDGRAKNIQYF.

The V gene is TRBV7-2, the J gene TRBJ2-7; no clear D. The V end was cut by 2 bases, the J end by 4 bases, with 6 bases between. The germline CDR1 and CDR2 sequences are SGHTA and FQGNSA. The CDR3 contains 12 residues. The CDR3 reads CASSLNKYEQYF. In DNA, the CDR3 is TGTGCCAGCAGCTTAAATAAATACGAGCAGTACTTC. The variable domain in full, completed from reference TRBV7-2 and TRBJ2-7, reads GAGVSQSPSNKVTEKGKDVELRCDPISGHTALYWYRQSLGQGLEFLIYFQGNSAPDKSGLPSDRFSAERTGGSVSTLTIQRTQQEDSAVYLCASSLNKYEQYFGPGTRLTVT.

This chain links TRBV20-1 with TRBJ1-6; D is ambiguous. Trimming removed 6 bases at V and 10 bases at J, with 22 bases between. The CDR3 totals 15 residues. Germline loops: CDR1 DFQATT, CDR2 SNEGSKA (reference sequence). CDR3 region: CSAPTARTSGSPLHF. The CDR3 DNA reads TGCAGTGCCCCAACCGCCAGGACGAGTGGGTCACCCCTCCACTTT.

This clonotype was counted a few times. This chain links TRBV29-1 with TRBJ2-7; D might be TRBD2 (5 bases). CDR3 length: 15 residues. Germline V gene sequence: CDR1 SQVTM, CDR2 ANQGSEA. The V gene lost 2 bases and the J gene lost 0 bases, with 14 bases spanning the gap. The CDR3 bases are TGCAGCGTTGAATTGGGCGGGCCAACCTCCTACGAGCAGTACTTC. Translating it yields CSVELGGPTSYEQYF.

The chain carries TRBV29-1 and TRBJ2-6; maybe TRBD1 (7 bases). The CDR3 is made up of 15 amino acids. CDR1 and CDR2 (germline): SQVTM, ANQGSEA. V lost 6 bases and J 0 bases, leaving 12 bases between the germline ends. DNA for the CDR3: TGCAGCGTGCAGGGGGGCTTCTCTGGGGCCAACGTCCTGACTTTC. It specifies CSVQGGFSGANVLTF.

The rearrangement uses TRBV20-1 and TRBJ2-5; unclear D gene. Trimming took off 2 bases at V and 11 bases at J, with 18 bases between the two ends. The germline CDR1 and CDR2 sequences are DFQATT and SNEGSKA (reference sequence). There are 13 residues in the CDR3. DNA for the CDR3: TGCAGTGCTAGAAGACTCCCGGCAAATGAGCAGTACTTC. Translation: CSARRLPANEQYF.

The rearrangement joins TRBV4-1 to TRBJ2-3; TRBD1 aligns across 7 bases. Germline V gene lookup returns CDR1 MGHRA and CDR2 YSYEKL. The CDR3 has 18 amino acids. J gave up 4 bases and V 0 bases, and 13 bases lay outside the gene matches. CDR3 DNA: TGCGCCAGCAGCCAAGATCCGTGTCAGGGGGTAGTCGCAGATACGCAGTATTTT. Translating it yields CASSQDPCQGVVADTQYF.

This clonotype was seen a handful of times. The chain links TRBV6-2 or TRBV6-3 to TRBJ2-4; D is unclear. This CDR3 contains 16 residues. The germline CDR1 and CDR2 sequences are MNHEY and SVGEGT. Trimming removed 2 bases at V and 0 bases at J, with 11 bases between. CDR3 bases: TGTGCCAGCAGTTACCTCGCCGTTTTAGCCAAAAACATTCAGTACTTC. This codes for CASSYLAVLAKNIQYF.

This clonotype has just a few counts. V and J are TRBV20-1 and TRBJ1-6; D is undetermined. CDR1 is DFQATT and CDR2 is SNEGSKA in the germline V gene (reference sequence). Trimming shortened V by 1 base and J by 0 bases, and 10 bases separated the two germline ends. This CDR3 has 16 amino acids. CDR3 coding DNA: TGCAGTGCTAGAGTTGGAGGGAGCTCCTATAATTCACCCCTCCACTTT. This gives the protein CSARVGGSSYNSPLHF.

The rearrangement uses TRBV7-2 and TRBJ2-1; TRBD2 matches 15 bases. This CDR3 has 19 amino acids. Per germline, CDR1 SGHTA and CDR2 FQGNSA. V dropped 4 bases and J dropped 0; count of bases not matched to a gene: 7. CDR3 region: CASSSGLAGGQSSYNEQFF. CDR3 DNA sequence: TGTGCCAGCAGCTCGGGACTAGCGGGGGGCCAGAGCTCCTACAATGAGCAGTTCTTC.